A selection of T cell receptor beta chains follows, all from one sample in a study of CD8 T cells in Susac syndrome. TCRdb recomputed calls from the immunoSEQ multiplex PCR reads with MiXCR, one row per CDR3 protein. The sample records 210,000 or so distinct CDR3 sequences, approximately 94% being singletons. The material sequenced was CD4+ T cells from PBMCs. The receptors come from a human donor with Susac syndrome. Each CDR3 is given with its conserved first and last residue. D genes are given only for firm matches. A row's size may be missing; if present it is once, few, many or a size class.

j_call	d_call	clone_size	v_call	cdr3_nt	cdr3_aa
TRBJ1-1	NA	NA	TRBV5-1	TGCGCCAGCAGCTTGGATGTGGGGAACACTGAAGCTTTCTTT	CASSLDVGNTEAFF
TRBJ2-7	NA	NA	TRBV27	TGTGCCAGCAGTCCCCCCTACGAGCAGTACTTC	CASSPPYEQYF
TRBJ1-1	NA	NA	TRBV4-3	TGCGCCAGCAGCCAACCCGGGGCAGCGGGAACTGAAGCTTTCTTT	CASSQPGAAGTEAFF
TRBJ1-5	NA	NA	TRBV6-5	TGTGCCAGCAGCTCACAGCATAGCAATCAGCCCCAGCATTTT	CASSSQHSNQPQHF
TRBJ2-7	TRBD2	NA	TRBV20-1	TGCAGTGCTAGGCGGACTAGTGATTACGAGCAGTACTTC	CSARRTSDYEQYF
TRBJ2-2	NA	NA	TRBV4-3	TGCGCCAGCAGCCAAGATCAGGGGAGAAACACCGGGGAGCTGTTTTTT	CASSQDQGRNTGELFF
TRBJ2-3	TRBD2	NA	TRBV19	TGTGCCAGTAAACGAATAGCGGGGGGACCCACAGATACGCAGTATTTT	CASKRIAGGPTDTQYF
TRBJ2-5	TRBD1	NA	TRBV6-5	TGTGCTACGAGCCCCCGACAGGGGTACCAAGAGACCCAGTACTTC	CATSPRQGYQETQYF
TRBJ2-7	NA	NA	TRBV2	TGTGCCATCTCGGGCCCAGGCCACGAGCAGTACTTC	CAISGPGHEQYF
TRBJ2-7	NA	NA	TRBV12-3/TRBV12-4	TGTGCCAGCAGTTTGACCCCCGGGAATTCCTACGAGCAGTACTTC	CASSLTPGNSYEQYF
TRBJ2-1	TRBD2	NA	TRBV20-1	TGCAGTGCTACGACTAGCGGGGGCTACAATGAGCAGTTCTTC	CSATTSGGYNEQFF
TRBJ1-1	NA	NA	TRBV7-3	TGTGCCAGCAGCTTAAATGCTGGGAACACTGAAGCTTTCTTT	CASSLNAGNTEAFF
TRBJ2-5	TRBD2	NA	TRBV7-2	TGTGCCAGCAGCTTGGGAGGGGATCGGGAGACCCAGTACTTC	CASSLGGDRETQYF
TRBJ2-1	NA	NA	TRBV20-1	TGCAGTGCTAGAAGCCCGTGGGAAATTGCGGATGAGCAGTTCTTC	CSARSPWEIADEQFF
TRBJ2-2	TRBD1	NA	TRBV9	TGTGCCAGCAGCGTAGAGGGCAGGGGGCGAACCGGGGAGCTGTTTTTT	CASSVEGRGRTGELFF
TRBJ1-2	NA	NA	TRBV24-1	TGTGCCACCAGTGATCCCGGGCGGAGTGGCTACACCTTC	CATSDPGRSGYTF
TRBJ1-1	NA	once	TRBV29-1	TGCAGCGTTGCCGGCAGGGTTTCTTACACTGAAGCTTTCTTT	CSVAGRVSYTEAFF
TRBJ2-1	NA	NA	TRBV20-1	TGCAGTGCTAGGTGGTGGGATAACAATGAGCAGTTCTTC	CSARWWDNNEQFF
TRBJ2-5	NA	NA	TRBV28	TGTGCCAGCAGTCCCACTTGGCCTAAAGAGACCCAGTACTTC	CASSPTWPKETQYF